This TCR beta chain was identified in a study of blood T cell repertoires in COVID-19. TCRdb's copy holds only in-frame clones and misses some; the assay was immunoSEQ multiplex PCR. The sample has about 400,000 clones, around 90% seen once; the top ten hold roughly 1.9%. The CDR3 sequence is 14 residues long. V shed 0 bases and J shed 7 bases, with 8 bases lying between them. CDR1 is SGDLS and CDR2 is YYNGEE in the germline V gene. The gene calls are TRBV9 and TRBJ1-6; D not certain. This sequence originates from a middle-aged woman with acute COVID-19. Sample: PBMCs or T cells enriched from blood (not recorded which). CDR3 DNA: TGTGCCAGCAGCGTAGTGGCGGGGAATTCACCCCTCCACTTT. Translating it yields CASSVVAGNSPLHF. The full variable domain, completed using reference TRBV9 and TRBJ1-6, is DSGVTQTPKHLITATGQRVTLRCSPRSGDLSVYWYQQSLDQGLQFLIQYYNGEERAKGNILERFSAQQFPDLHSELNLSSLELGDSALYFCASSVVAGNSPLHFGNGTRLTVT.